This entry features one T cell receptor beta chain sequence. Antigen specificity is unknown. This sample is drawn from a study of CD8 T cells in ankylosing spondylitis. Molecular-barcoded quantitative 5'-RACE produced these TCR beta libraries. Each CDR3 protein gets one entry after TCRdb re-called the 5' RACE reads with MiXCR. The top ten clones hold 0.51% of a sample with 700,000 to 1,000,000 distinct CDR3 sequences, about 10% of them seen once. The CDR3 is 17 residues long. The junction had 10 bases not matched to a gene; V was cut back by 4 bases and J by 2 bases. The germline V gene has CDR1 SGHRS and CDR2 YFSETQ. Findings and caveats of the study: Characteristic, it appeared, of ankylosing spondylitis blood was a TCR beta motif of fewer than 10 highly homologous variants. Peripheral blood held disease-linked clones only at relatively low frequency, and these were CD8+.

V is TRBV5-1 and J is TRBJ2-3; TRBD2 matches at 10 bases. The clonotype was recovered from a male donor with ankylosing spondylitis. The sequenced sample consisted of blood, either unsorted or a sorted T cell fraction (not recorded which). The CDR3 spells CASSARTSGGPTDTQYF. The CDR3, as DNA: TGCGCCAGCAGCGCTCGGACTAGCGGAGGCCCCACAGATACGCAGTATTTT. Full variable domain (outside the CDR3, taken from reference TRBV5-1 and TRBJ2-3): KAGVTQTPRYLIKTRGQQVTLSCSPISGHRSVSWYQQTPGQGLQFLFEYFSETQRNKGNFPGRFSGRQFSNSRSEMNVSTLELGDSALYLCASSARTSGGPTDTQYFGPGTRLTVL.